This TCR beta chain was identified during a study of T-cell reconstitution after alpha-beta-depleted transplantation in children. TCRbeta library preparation incorporated unique molecular identifiers. TCRdb processed the PCR reads anew with MiXCR; each CDR3 protein has one entry. The data hold fewer than 700,000 distinct CDR3 sequences, with approximately 13% observed a single time. Comment on this clonotype: The target antigen is unknown.

Study-wide points: From surviving recipient T cells and thymic progenitors came the high day-60 TCRbeta diversity observed in some patients.

Trimming at V came to 2 bases and at J to 0 bases, leaving 13 bases not matched to a gene. The CDR3 runs to 19 residues. Germline V gene sequence: CDR1 SGHAT, CDR2 FQNNGV. The chain has TRBV11-2 and TRBJ2-7; 10 bases are a match to TRBD1. The TCR sequence derives from a male patient between 10 and 17 years old who had a stem cell transplant for acute myeloid leukemia, so the T cells may come from the graft donor. The starting material was PBMCs, mostly from graft donor cells, obtained 360 days after TCRalphabeta/CD19-depleted stem cell transplant. CDR3: CASSLSGTGVFTSSYEQYF. In DNA, the CDR3 is TGTGCCAGCAGCTTATCCGGGACAGGGGTCTTTACGAGCTCCTACGAGCAGTACTTC.